This T cell receptor (beta chain) was found in a study of blood T cell repertoires in COVID-19. The overall study: Acute and convalescent COVID-19 specimens originated in the United States, Italy and Spain.

In assigning cohorts, the study relied on participant-reported clinical history. V lost 4 bases to trimming and J lost 4 bases, with 14 bases between them. CDR1 is KGHDR, CDR2 SFDVKD, per germline. The length of the CDR3 is 15 residues. Authors' processing steps: Reference gene primer amplification in the assay estimated nucleated cell counts. Produced via immunoSEQ multiplex PCR; TCRdb's table is partial and in-frame only. V, J and clone size derive from that table, while D and trimming were established from the DNA sequence. Of roughly 250,000 clones in the sample, roughly nine tenths were seen once.

J is TRBJ2-3 and V is TRBV24-1; possibly TRBD2 for D (5 bases). Source material: PBMCs or T cells enriched from blood (not recorded which). This receptor was taken from a woman aged 25 to 39 with acute COVID-19. In DNA form, the CDR3 reads TGTGCCACCAGTGACCCCACCCCCGGGGCAGATACGCAGTATTTT. It encodes CATSDPTPGADTQYF.